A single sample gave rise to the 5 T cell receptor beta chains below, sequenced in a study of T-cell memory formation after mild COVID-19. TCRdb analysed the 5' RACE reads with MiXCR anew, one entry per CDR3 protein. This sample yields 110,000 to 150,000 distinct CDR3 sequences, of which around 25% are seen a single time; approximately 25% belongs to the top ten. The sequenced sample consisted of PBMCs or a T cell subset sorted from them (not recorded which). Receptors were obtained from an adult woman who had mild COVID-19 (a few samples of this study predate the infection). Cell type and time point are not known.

CDR3 nucleotides: TGTGCCAGCAGCGTAACCGAAGGGGGACTAGCAGACTACGAGCAGTACTTC. Protein product: CASSVTEGGLADYEQYF. The rearrangement links TRBV9 to TRBJ2-7, with TRBD2 matching over 9 bases. The CDR3 covers 17 residues. Germline loops: CDR1 SGDLS, CDR2 YYNGEE. After removal of 1 base from V and 3 bases from J, the junction contained 11 bases not matched to a gene.

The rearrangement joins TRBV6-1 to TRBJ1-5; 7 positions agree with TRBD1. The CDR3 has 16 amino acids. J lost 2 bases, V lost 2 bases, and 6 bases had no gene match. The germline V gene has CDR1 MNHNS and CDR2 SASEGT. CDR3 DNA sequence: TGTGCCAGCAGTGAAAAAACAGGGGTCCGCAATCAGCCCCAGCATTTT. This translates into CASSEKTGVRNQPQHF.

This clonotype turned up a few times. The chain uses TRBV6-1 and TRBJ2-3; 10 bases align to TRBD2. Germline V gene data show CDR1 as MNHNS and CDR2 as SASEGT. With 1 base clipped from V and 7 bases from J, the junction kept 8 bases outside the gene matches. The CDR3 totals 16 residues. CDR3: CASSEGILAGYYTQYF. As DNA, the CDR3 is TGTGCCAGCAGTGAAGGAATACTAGCGGGGTATTATACGCAGTATTTT.

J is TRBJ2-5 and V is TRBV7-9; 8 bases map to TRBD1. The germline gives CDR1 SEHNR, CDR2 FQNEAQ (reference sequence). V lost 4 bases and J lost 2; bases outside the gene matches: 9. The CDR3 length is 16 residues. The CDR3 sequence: CASSSLRTGRQETQYF. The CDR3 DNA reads TGTGCCAGCAGCTCATTACGGACAGGGCGGCAAGAGACCCAGTACTTC.

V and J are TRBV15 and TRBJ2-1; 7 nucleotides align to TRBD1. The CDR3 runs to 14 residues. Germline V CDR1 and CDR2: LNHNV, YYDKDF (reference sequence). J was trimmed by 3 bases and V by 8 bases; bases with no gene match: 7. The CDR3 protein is CATDTGAGYNEQFF. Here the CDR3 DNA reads TGTGCCACCGACACAGGGGCGGGCTACAATGAGCAGTTCTTC. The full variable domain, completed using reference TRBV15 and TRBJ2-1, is DAMVIQNPRYQVTQFGKPVTLSCSQTLNHNVMYWYQQKSSQAPKLLFHYYDKDFNNEADTPDNFQSRRPNTSFCFLDIRSPGLGDTAMYLCATDTGAGYNEQFFGPGTRLTVL.